A selection of T cell receptor beta chains follows, all from one sample in a study of blood T cells in healthy people across ages. TCRdb redid the calling of the 5' RACE reads with MiXCR, one entry per CDR3 protein. The sample consists of over a million distinct CDR3 sequences, approximately 26% of them appearing once. The same specimen was also included in a second study, on T cells of mothers and their children.

Sequenced material: blood. These receptors came from a girl under 10 years old in good health. Each CDR3 is given with its conserved first and last residue. A D gene is named only where the DNA matches it firmly. Only some rows state a clone size, as once, few, many or a class for expanded clones.

clone size | J gene | D gene | V gene | CDR3 protein | CDR3 DNA
- | TRBJ2-5 | TRBD2 | TRBV11-2 | CASSSRLAGLGETQYF | TGTGCCAGCAGCTCCAGACTAGCGGGATTAGGGGAGACCCAGTACTTC
- | TRBJ2-4 | TRBD1 | TRBV7-8 | CASNDRARLDNIQYF | TGTGCCAGCAACGACAGGGCACGTTTGGACAACATTCAGTACTTC
few | TRBJ2-5 | - | TRBV4-2 | CASSQSAETQYF | TGTGCCAGCAGCCAGTCGGCAGAGACCCAGTACTTC
- | TRBJ2-4 | TRBD2 | TRBV28 | CASSPRTSGSVVIQYF | TGTGCCAGCAGTCCCCGAACTAGCGGGAGTGTGGTCATTCAGTACTTC
- | TRBJ2-5 | - | TRBV28 | CASNIEGAQYF | TGTGCCAGCAACATCGAGGGGGCCCAGTACTTC
few | TRBJ2-1 | TRBD2 | TRBV20-1 | CSAERTSGYNEQFF | TGCAGTGCTGAGAGGACTAGCGGCTACAATGAGCAGTTCTTC
many | TRBJ1-1 | TRBD1 | TRBV11-2 | CASSSRTGALNTEAFF | TGTGCCAGCAGCTCACGGACAGGGGCCCTAAACACTGAAGCTTTCTTT
- | TRBJ2-1 | TRBD2 | TRBV4-1 | CASSQERDVEQFF | TGCGCCAGCAGCCAGGAGCGGGATGTTGAGCAGTTCTTC
few | TRBJ2-1 | - | TRBV29-1 | CSVELRVLYNEQFF | TGCAGCGTTGAATTGAGGGTTCTCTACAATGAGCAGTTCTTC
few | TRBJ2-3 | TRBD2 | TRBV27 | CASSFRSGGIGTDTQYF | TGTGCCAGCAGTTTCCGTAGCGGGGGAATAGGCACAGATACGCAGTATTTT
- | TRBJ2-7 | TRBD1 | TRBV7-2 | CASSTTGDLGYEQYF | TGTGCCAGCAGCACAACAGGGGATTTAGGTTACGAGCAGTACTTC
few | TRBJ2-1 | TRBD2 | TRBV10-3 | CAIRKGLAGNDEQFF | TGTGCCATCAGGAAAGGACTAGCGGGAAATGATGAGCAGTTCTTC
- | TRBJ1-3 | - | TRBV11-3 | CASSHGPSLYSGNTIYF | TGTGCCAGCAGCCACGGGCCTTCTCTCTACTCTGGAAACACCATATATTTT
- | TRBJ2-3 | TRBD1 | TRBV12-3/TRBV12-4 | CASSFRGTGDTDTQYF | TGTGCCAGCAGTTTCCGAGGGACAGGGGACACAGATACGCAGTATTTT
few | TRBJ1-2 | TRBD1 | TRBV3-1 | CASSQGDRIFPQDGYTF | TGTGCCAGCAGCCAAGGGGACAGAATATTCCCCCAAGATGGCTACACCTTC
- | TRBJ2-7 | - | TRBV28 | CASMNTYEQYF | TGTGCCAGCATGAACACCTACGAGCAGTACTTC
once | TRBJ2-7 | - | TRBV6-6 | CASSPTGMGVSYEQYF | TGTGCCAGCTCCCCAACCGGCATGGGAGTTTCCTACGAGCAGTACTTC
- | TRBJ2-3 | TRBD1 | TRBV20-1 | CSARHHRDRDTQYF | TGCAGTGCTAGGCATCACCGGGACAGAGATACGCAGTATTTT
once | TRBJ1-1 | - | TRBV4-3 | CASSQDSQANTEAFF | TGCGCCAGCAGCCAAGATTCACAGGCGAACACTGAAGCTTTCTTT
- | TRBJ2-2 | - | TRBV6-1 | CASTRTIGALRDGELFF | TGTGCCAGCACCAGAACGATCGGGGCCCTCAGGGACGGGGAGCTGTTTTTT
- | TRBJ2-5 | - | TRBV6-5 | CASGGPRDETQYF | TGTGCCAGCGGGGGCCCCCGGGACGAGACCCAGTACTTC
- | TRBJ1-1 | - | TRBV2 | CASILEQNTEAFF | TGTGCCAGCATATTGGAACAGAACACTGAAGCTTTCTTT
few | TRBJ2-2 | - | TRBV5-1 | CASRKGSQNTGELFF | TGCGCCAGCAGAAAGGGTTCCCAAAACACCGGGGAGCTGTTTTTT
few | TRBJ1-1 | - | TRBV27 | CASRTTGPTEAFF | TGTGCCAGCCGCACTACAGGCCCCACTGAAGCTTTCTTT
- | TRBJ2-7 | - | TRBV14 | CASSPDSLNYEQYF | TGTGCCAGCAGCCCGGACAGCCTAAACTACGAGCAGTACTTC
few | TRBJ2-1 | - | TRBV18 | CASSPKLEDEQFF | TGTGCCAGCTCCCCTAAGCTAGAGGATGAGCAGTTCTTC
few | TRBJ2-5 | TRBD2 | TRBV6-6 | CASSYSVSGSETQYF | TGTGCCAGCAGTTACTCAGTGAGCGGGAGCGAGACCCAGTACTTC
few | TRBJ2-5 | - | TRBV10-2 | CASSELATGTVDF | TGCGCCAGCAGTGAGTTGGCTACTGGAACCGTGGACTTC
- | TRBJ1-2 | - | TRBV5-1 | CATRGDGNFDGYAF | TGCGCCACCAGGGGAGACGGCAATTTTGATGGCTACGCCTTC
few | TRBJ2-5 | - | TRBV24-1 | CATSDPASSRVGTQYF | TGTGCCACCAGTGATCCAGCCTCCAGCAGGGTGGGGACCCAGTACTTC
- | TRBJ2-1 | TRBD2 | TRBV20-1 | CSPSGAGAAYNEQFF | TGCAGTCCCTCCGGAGCGGGAGCGGCCTACAATGAGCAGTTCTTC
few | TRBJ2-5 | TRBD2 | TRBV7-2 | CASRSGDYAGETQYF | TGTGCCAGCAGAAGTGGGGACTACGCAGGAGAGACCCAGTACTTC
many | TRBJ2-3 | - | TRBV12-3/TRBV12-4 | CASSLLATDTQYF | TGCGCCAGCAGCTTGCTAGCAACAGATACGCAGTATTTT
- | TRBJ2-7 | TRBD1 | TRBV27 | CASFSRDRDPEQYF | TGTGCCAGCTTCTCTAGGGACAGGGATCCCGAGCAGTACTTC
few | TRBJ1-1 | - | TRBV7-2 | CASSPGQLEMNTEAFF | TGTGCCAGCAGCCCGGGACAACTTGAAATGAACACTGAAGCTTTCTTT
- | TRBJ2-1 | TRBD2 | TRBV15 | CATSNRLAENNEQFF | TGTGCCACCAGCAATCGACTAGCGGAGAACAATGAGCAGTTCTTC
- | TRBJ1-4 | - | TRBV28 | CATGGQVGEKLFF | TGTGCCACCGGAGGGCAAGTAGGTGAAAAACTGTTTTTT
few | TRBJ2-1 | - | TRBV7-3 | CASSHDRNEQFF | TGTGCCAGCAGCCACGACCGGAATGAGCAGTTCTTC
- | TRBJ2-7 | - | TRBV20-1 | CSAAAGLGAYEQYF | TGCAGTGCCGCGGCGGGGCTGGGCGCCTACGAGCAGTACTTC
once | TRBJ2-3 | - | TRBV7-2 | CASPSDADTQYF | TGTGCCAGCCCTAGCGACGCAGATACGCAGTATTTT
few | TRBJ2-7 | - | TRBV28 | CASKPPTQAGGYEQYF | TGTGCCAGCAAACCCCCGACGCAGGCAGGGGGGTACGAGCAGTACTTC
- | TRBJ2-5 | - | TRBV29-1 | CSVAETKGETQYF | TGCAGCGTTGCTGAGACGAAGGGAGAGACCCAGTACTTC
- | TRBJ2-5 | - | TRBV29-1 | CSGRGGKETQYF | TGCAGCGGGAGGGGGGGGAAAGAGACCCAGTACTTC
- | TRBJ1-6 | - | TRBV7-2 | CASSFWGVRNSPLHF | TGTGCCAGCAGCTTCTGGGGGGTTCGAAATTCACCCCTCCACTTT
- | TRBJ2-3 | - | TRBV6-1 | CASTNVGPGRTDTQYF | TGTGCCAGCACTAACGTCGGGCCAGGAAGGACAGATACGCAGTATTTT
- | TRBJ2-1 | TRBD2 | TRBV7-9 | CASSFSGGGSYNEQFF | TGTGCCAGCAGCTTTTCGGGAGGGGGTTCCTACAATGAGCAGTTCTTC
few | TRBJ2-7 | TRBD2 | TRBV28 | CASSPPGLAGVYEQYF | TGTGCCAGCAGTCCCCCGGGACTAGCGGGAGTGTACGAGCAGTACTTC
few | TRBJ2-1 | TRBD1 | TRBV27 | CASSIAGTASSYNEQFF | TGTGCCAGCAGTATAGCCGGGACAGCAAGCTCCTACAATGAGCAGTTCTTC
few | TRBJ2-3 | - | TRBV13 | CAGSLSGADTQYF | TGTGCCGGCAGCTTATCAGGAGCAGATACGCAGTATTTT
- | TRBJ1-2 | - | TRBV7-9 | CASGLHSPLTTGYTF | TGTGCCAGCGGTTTACACAGCCCCCTAACGACGGGCTACACCTTC
few | TRBJ2-1 | - | TRBV19 | CASSNREGWTDEQFF | TGTGCCAGTAGTAACAGGGAAGGATGGACGGATGAGCAGTTCTTC
- | TRBJ2-5 | - | TRBV5-6 | CASFVHPIIETQYF | TGTGCCAGCTTTGTTCATCCCATCATTGAGACCCAGTACTTC
- | TRBJ2-5 | - | TRBV28 | CASSFQGRAGEETQYF | TGTGCCAGCAGTTTTCAGGGCAGGGCGGGCGAGGAGACCCAGTACTTC
- | TRBJ2-1 | TRBD2 | TRBV6-5 | CASSSGLAGPYNEQFF | TGTGCCAGCAGTTCGGGACTAGCGGGACCCTACAATGAGCAGTTCTTC
few | TRBJ1-4 | TRBD1 | TRBV4-3 | CASSQDQGASNEKLFF | TGCGCCAGCAGCCAAGATCAGGGGGCTTCTAATGAAAAACTGTTTTTT
- | TRBJ2-1 | TRBD2 | TRBV3-1 | CASSQVQPGTIGEQFF | TGTGCCAGCAGCCAAGTTCAACCCGGGACTATTGGCGAGCAGTTCTTC
- | TRBJ1-2 | - | TRBV20-1 | CSARDLRAPGVGYTF | TGCAGTGCTAGAGATCTAAGGGCCCCTGGGGTTGGCTACACCTTC